This TCR beta chain was sequenced in a study of T cells after yellow fever vaccination. Study findings and constraints: Once the booster was given, most primary-vaccination clones reappeared, at approximately 97% for CD4 and approximately 88% for CD8.

There are many counts of this clonotype. Its antigen is undetermined. TCRdb itself ran the 5' RACE reads through MiXCR, one entry per CDR3 protein. The sample lists about 400,000 distinct CDR3 sequences; 6.2% were seen once. The input for sequencing was PBMCs, taken 5 days after the yellow fever booster vaccination. This receptor was taken from a man aged 25-40 years who received the YFV17D yellow fever vaccine.

The CDR3 here is CASSIIQGSHEQYF. In DNA, the CDR3 is TGCGCCAGCAGCATAATACAGGGATCCCACGAGCAGTACTTC. The chain employs TRBV5-1 and TRBJ2-7, with D possibly TRBD1 on 6 matching bases. CDR1 is SGHRS and CDR2 is YFSETQ in the germline V gene. V shed 4 bases and J shed 5 bases, with 16 bases lying between them. The CDR3 covers 14 residues. Full variable domain (outside the CDR3, taken from reference TRBV5-1 and TRBJ2-7): KAGVTQTPRYLIKTRGQQVTLSCSPISGHRSVSWYQQTPGQGLQFLFEYFSETQRNKGNFPGRFSGRQFSNSRSEMNVSTLELGDSALYLCASSIIQGSHEQYFGPGTRLTVT.